The clone carrying this T cell receptor beta chain showed up many times. This sample is part of a study of human T cells and chemical hapten exposure. Indicated time point: patch test 1, 2 weeks after DPC sensitization. Stated treatment: therapeutic diphenylcyclopropenone sensitization with weekly scalp DPC. TCRdb independently ran MiXCR on the RACE reads; one entry per CDR3 protein. The profile shows some 49,000 distinct CDR3 sequences, approximately 9.1% of them singletons. The receptor comes from a woman aged 45-59 years with alopecia areata. Some clones in this sample may be carry-over from other donors' samples. The starting material was whole blood, obtained in connection with sensitization to the hapten diphenylcyclopropenone (DPC).

The CDR3 nucleotides are TGCGCCAGCAGCTTAGACAGGGGCGCCACCGGGGAGCTGTTTTTT. This encodes CASSLDRGATGELFF. The chain joins TRBV5-1 to TRBJ2-2; 8 nucleotides line up with TRBD1. With 2 bases clipped from V and 4 bases from J, the junction kept 4 bases outside the gene matches. CDR1 and CDR2 from the germline V gene are SGHRS and YFSETQ. This CDR3 contains 15 residues.